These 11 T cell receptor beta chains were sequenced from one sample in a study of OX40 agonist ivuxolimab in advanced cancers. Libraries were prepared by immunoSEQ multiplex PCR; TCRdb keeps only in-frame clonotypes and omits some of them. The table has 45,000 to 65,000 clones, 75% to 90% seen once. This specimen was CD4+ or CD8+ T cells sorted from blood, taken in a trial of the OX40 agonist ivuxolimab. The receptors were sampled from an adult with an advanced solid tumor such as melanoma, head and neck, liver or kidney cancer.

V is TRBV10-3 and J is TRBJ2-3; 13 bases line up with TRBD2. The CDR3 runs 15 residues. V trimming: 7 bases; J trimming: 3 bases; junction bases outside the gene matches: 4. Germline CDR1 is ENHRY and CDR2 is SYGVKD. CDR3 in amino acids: CAITETSGGTDTQYF. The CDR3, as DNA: TGTGCCATCACCGAGACTAGCGGGGGGACAGATACGCAGTATTTT.

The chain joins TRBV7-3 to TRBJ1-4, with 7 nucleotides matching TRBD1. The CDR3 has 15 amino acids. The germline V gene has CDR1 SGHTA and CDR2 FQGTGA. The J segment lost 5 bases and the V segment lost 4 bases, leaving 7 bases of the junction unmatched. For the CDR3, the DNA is TGTGCCAGCAGCTCCCAGGGGGACCGAAATGAAAAACTGTTTTTT. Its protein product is CASSSQGDRNEKLFF.

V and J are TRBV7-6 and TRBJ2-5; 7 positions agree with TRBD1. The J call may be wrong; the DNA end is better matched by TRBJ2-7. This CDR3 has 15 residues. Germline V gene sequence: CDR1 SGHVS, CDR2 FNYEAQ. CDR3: CASSLGSGQHYEQYF. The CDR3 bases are TGTGCCAGCAGCTTAGGGTCGGGACAGCACTACGAGCAGTACTTC.

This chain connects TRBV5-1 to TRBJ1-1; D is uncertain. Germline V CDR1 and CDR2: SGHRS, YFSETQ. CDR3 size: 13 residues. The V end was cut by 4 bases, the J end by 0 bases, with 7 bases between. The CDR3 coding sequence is TGCGCCAGCAGCCGCACCCTGAACACTGAAGCTTTCTTT. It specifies CASSRTLNTEAFF.

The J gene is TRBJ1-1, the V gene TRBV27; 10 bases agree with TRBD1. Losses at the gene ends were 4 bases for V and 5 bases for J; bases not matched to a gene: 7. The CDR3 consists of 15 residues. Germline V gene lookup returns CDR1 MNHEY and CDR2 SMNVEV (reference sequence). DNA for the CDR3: TGTGCCAGCAGTTCATACCGACAGGGGGCTACTGAAGCTTTCTTT. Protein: CASSSYRQGATEAFF.

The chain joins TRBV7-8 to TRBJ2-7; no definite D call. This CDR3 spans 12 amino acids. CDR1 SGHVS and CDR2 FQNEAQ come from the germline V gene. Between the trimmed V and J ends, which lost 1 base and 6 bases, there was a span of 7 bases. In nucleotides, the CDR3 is TGTGCCAGCAGCTTAGATGAGGCCGAGCAGTACTTC. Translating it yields CASSLDEAEQYF.

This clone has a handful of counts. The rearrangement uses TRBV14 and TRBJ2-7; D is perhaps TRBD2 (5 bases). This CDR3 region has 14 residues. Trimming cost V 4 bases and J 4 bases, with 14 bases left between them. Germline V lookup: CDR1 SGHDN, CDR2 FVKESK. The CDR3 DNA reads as TGTGCCAGCAGCCTGTTCCCAAGCGGTTACGAGCAGTACTTC. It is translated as CASSLFPSGYEQYF. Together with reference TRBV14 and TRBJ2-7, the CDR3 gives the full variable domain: EAGVTQFPSHSVIEKGQTVTLRCDPISGHDNLYWYRRVMGKEIKFLLHFVKESKQDESGMPNNRFLAERTGGTYSTLKVQPAELEDSGVYFCASSLFPSGYEQYFGPGTRLTVT.

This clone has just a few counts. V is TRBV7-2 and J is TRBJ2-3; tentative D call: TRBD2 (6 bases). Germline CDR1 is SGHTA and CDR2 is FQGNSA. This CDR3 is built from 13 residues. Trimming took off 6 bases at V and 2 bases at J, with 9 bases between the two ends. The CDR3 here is CASRWDFTDTQYF. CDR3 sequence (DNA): TGTGCCAGCAGGTGGGACTTCACAGATACGCAGTATTTT.

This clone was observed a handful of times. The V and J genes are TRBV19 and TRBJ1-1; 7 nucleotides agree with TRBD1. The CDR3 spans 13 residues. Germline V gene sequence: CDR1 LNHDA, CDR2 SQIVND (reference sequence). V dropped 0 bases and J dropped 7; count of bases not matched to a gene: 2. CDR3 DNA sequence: TGTGCCAGTAGTATAGATCGGGACAGTGAAGCTTTCTTT. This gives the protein CASSIDRDSEAFF.

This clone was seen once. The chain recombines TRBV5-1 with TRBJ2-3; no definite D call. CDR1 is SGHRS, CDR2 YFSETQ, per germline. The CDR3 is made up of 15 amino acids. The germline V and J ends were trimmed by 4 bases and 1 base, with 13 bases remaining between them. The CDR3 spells CASSTQGSRTDTQYF. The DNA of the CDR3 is TGCGCCAGCAGCACACAAGGTTCGCGCACAGATACGCAGTATTTT.

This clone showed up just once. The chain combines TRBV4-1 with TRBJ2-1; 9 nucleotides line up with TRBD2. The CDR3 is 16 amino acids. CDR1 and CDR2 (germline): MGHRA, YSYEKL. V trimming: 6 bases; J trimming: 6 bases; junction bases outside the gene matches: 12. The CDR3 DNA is TGCGCCAGCAGTGGGATATCCCGACTAGCGGCCAATGAGCAGTTCTTC. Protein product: CASSGISRLAANEQFF.